This T cell receptor (beta chain) was retrieved from a study of cytotoxic CD8 clonotypes in ibrutinib-treated CLL. For the study at large: For this cohort, patients were about a dozen relapsed/refractory and around 16 treatment-naive, while under 18 were IGHV unmutated. Study-level points and caveats: Having risen at ibrutinib response, clonality had fallen back toward baseline by progression.

The repertoire was sequenced with immunoSEQ multiplex PCR; TCRdb's copy has only in-frame clones and lacks some. Among hundreds of thousands of clones listed, about four fifths were seen once. Note on this clone: What it binds is not known. One end of the junction fails to match germline, which may point to a read error.

This clonotype was sampled from a human donor with chronic lymphocytic leukemia. Source: PBMCs, taken after 12 months of ibrutinib treatment.

The CDR3: CASSQWTQPGLF. CDR3 nucleotide sequence: TGTGCCAGCAGCCAATGGACCCAACCGGGGCTCTTC. The chain joins TRBV7-9 to TRBJ2-1; D possibly matches TRBD1 or TRBD2 (5 bases each). There are 12 residues in the CDR3. CDR1 and CDR2 (germline): SEHNR, FQNEAQ (reference sequence).